The 3 T cell receptor beta chains presented below share a single source sample, sequenced in a study of Graves' ophthalmopathy and Graves' hyperthyroidism. RNA transcripts provided the template for amplifying TCR beta CDR3 regions. HTBI primers primed a first-round RT-PCR, and a second-round multiplex PCR followed. TCRdb processed the multiplex PCR reads anew with MiXCR; each CDR3 protein has one entry. Of 40,000 or so distinct CDR3 sequences in the sample, roughly half are singletons; the top ten hold roughly 18%. Material for sequencing was peripheral blood. These receptors all stem from an adult man with Graves' ophthalmopathy.

This clonotype was observed a single time. V and J are TRBV2 and TRBJ2-7; 10 nucleotides line up with TRBD1. Trimming at V came to 5 bases and at J to 3 bases, leaving 4 bases not matched to a gene. Germline CDR1 reads SNHLY; CDR2 reads FYNNEI. The CDR3 spans 14 residues. The CDR3 loop reads CASSIRDRGYEQYV. The CDR3 nucleotides are TGTGCCAGCAGTATCCGGGACAGGGGCTACGAGCAGTACGTC.

V is TRBV4-3 and J is TRBJ2-1; D could derive from TRBD1 or TRBD2 (6 bases each). The length of the CDR3 is 14 residues. With 4 bases removed from V and 10 bases from J, the gap between germline ends came to 17 bases. Germline V gene sequence: CDR1 LGHNA, CDR2 YSLEER. CDR3 in DNA: TGCGCCAGCAGCCTCGCCTCAACGGGGGCCGAGCAGTTCTTC. Translation gives CASSLASTGAEQFF.

This clonotype turned up a few times. This chain connects TRBV19 to TRBJ2-7; 9 bases align to TRBD2. This CDR3 has 15 residues. The germline gives CDR1 LNHDA, CDR2 SQIVND (reference sequence). J gave up 3 bases and V 4 bases, and 7 bases lay outside the gene matches. The CDR3 nucleotides are TGTGCCAGTAGTAGGGGACTAGCCGAAGTCTACGAGCAGTACTTC. The encoded protein is CASSRGLAEVYEQYF.